This is a list of T cell receptor beta chains from one sample in a study of T cells in Graves' hyperthyroidism and ophthalmopathy. MiXCR, run by TCRdb on the multiplex PCR reads, gives a single entry per CDR3 protein. The data show about 260,000 distinct CDR3 sequences, roughly 20% seen once. The source material was blood. The receptors were gathered from a man aged 30-40 years with Graves' ophthalmopathy. Both conserved end residues are part of each CDR3. Fields, in order: CDR3 protein, CDR3 DNA, clone size, V gene, D gene, J gene. A D gene is named only where the DNA matches it firmly. A row's size may be missing; if present it is once, few, many or a size class.

CASSPGGQGQNQPQHF TGTGCCAGCAGCCCGGGGGGACAGGGGCAGAATCAGCCCCAGCATTTT . TRBV5-6 TRBD1 TRBJ1-5
CASSHTGLLVEAYGYTF TGTGCCAGCAGTCATACCGGACTACTCGTCGAAGCTTATGGCTACACCTTC few TRBV28 . TRBJ1-2
CASSQTGGFTGELFF TGTGCCAGCAGCCAGACAGGGGGCTTCACCGGGGAGCTGTTTTTT . TRBV11-2 TRBD1 TRBJ2-2
CASIFPSGRGHYEQYF TGTGCCAGCATTTTCCCTAGCGGGAGAGGCCACTACGAGCAGTACTTC few TRBV6-1 TRBD2 TRBJ2-7
CASSLASNRGFYEQYF TGCGCCAGCAGCTTGGCCTCGAACCGAGGGTTCTACGAGCAGTACTTC . TRBV5-1 . TRBJ2-7
CASSYSGTSGSPYEQYF TGTGCCAGCAGTTACTCGGGGACTAGCGGGAGCCCCTACGAGCAGTACTTC . TRBV11-2 TRBD2 TRBJ2-7
CASGRTGGINQPQHF TGTGCTAGTGGTCGGACAGGGGGTATCAATCAGCCCCAGCATTTT . TRBV12-5 TRBD1 TRBJ1-5
CASSQGVTEAFF TGTGCCAGCTCTCAAGGGGTGACTGAAGCTTTCTTT many TRBV18 . TRBJ1-1
CASSLASGSFSEQFF TGCGCCAGCAGCTTGGCAAGCGGGAGTTTTAGTGAGCAGTTCTTC . TRBV5-1 TRBD2 TRBJ2-1
CASSQNRGSSEAFF TGTGCCAGCAGCCAAAACAGGGGGTCCTCGGAAGCTTTCTTT many TRBV3-1 TRBD1 TRBJ1-1
CASSPGSRGSYEQYF TGTGCCAGCAGCCCGGGGTCGCGGGGATCCTACGAGCAGTACTTC many TRBV28 . TRBJ2-7
CASSIQPGTGMTDTQYF TGTGCCAGTAGTATACAACCCGGGACAGGGATGACAGATACGCAGTATTTT . TRBV19 TRBD1 TRBJ2-3
CASSRGQENQPQHF TGTGCCAGCAGTCGGGGACAGGAGAATCAGCCCCAGCATTTT . TRBV6-2/TRBV6-3 TRBD1 TRBJ1-5
CASSPVRTGELFF TGCGCCAGCAGCCCGGTCCGCACCGGGGAGCTGTTTTTT . TRBV5-1 . TRBJ2-2
CASSLGRAGGQFF TGTGCCAGCAGCTTAGGTAGGGCAGGTGGGCAGTTCTTC many TRBV11-2 . TRBJ2-1
CASSLVLGRTGELFF TGCGCCAGCAGCTTGGTGCTAGGCCGGACCGGGGAGCTGTTTTTT few TRBV5-1 . TRBJ2-2
CSVVGGSYEQYF TGCAGCGTTGTCGGCGGATCCTACGAGCAGTACTTC . TRBV29-1 . TRBJ2-7
CASSYPVRTQYF TGTGCCAGCAGTTACCCCGTGAGAACCCAGTACTTC many TRBV6-2/TRBV6-3 . TRBJ2-5
CSAPGGSWETQYF TGCAGTGCCCCTGGGGGATCCTGGGAGACCCAGTACTTC many TRBV20-1 . TRBJ2-5
CASRSTDTDTQYF TGCGCCAGCAGGTCGACAGACACAGATACGCAGTATTTT many TRBV5-1 . TRBJ2-3
CASSKTHGTQYF TGTGCCAGCAGTAAGACCCACGGTACGCAGTATTTT many TRBV28 . TRBJ2-3
CAISLGTGNTIYF TGTGCCATCTCTCTCGGTACTGGAAACACCATATATTTT many TRBV10-3 . TRBJ1-3
CASRAGSTNEKLFF TGTGCCAGCAGGGCAGGTTCAACTAATGAAAAACTGTTTTTT . TRBV7-6 . TRBJ1-4
CASSLVLRGRTDTQYF TGTGCCAGCAGCTTAGTGTTGAGAGGGAGAACAGATACGCAGTATTTT few TRBV13 . TRBJ2-3
CASSLRGPVTYNEQFF TGCGCCAGCAGCCTCAGAGGTCCAGTCACCTACAATGAGCAGTTCTTC many TRBV4-1 . TRBJ2-1
CASSPGRLYGYTF TGTGCCAGCAGCCCCGGACGGCTTTATGGCTACACCTTC few TRBV27 . TRBJ1-2
CASSLGTSGIQETQYF TGCGCCAGCAGCTTGGGGACTAGCGGGATTCAAGAGACCCAGTACTTC few TRBV5-1 TRBD2 TRBJ2-5
CATSRSSDTQYF TGTGCCACCAGCAGGAGTTCAGATACGCAGTATTTT . TRBV15 . TRBJ2-3
CASSSRLARGNEQFF TGTGCCAGCAGCTCCCGACTAGCGAGAGGCAATGAGCAGTTCTTC . TRBV5-4 TRBD2 TRBJ2-1
CATSDFGQGDTQYF TGTGCCACCAGTGATTTTGGACAGGGCGATACGCAGTATTTT many TRBV24-1 TRBD1 TRBJ2-3
CASSRQVDNEKLFF TGTGCCAGCAGTAGACAGGTCGATAATGAAAAACTGTTTTTT . TRBV27 . TRBJ1-4
CASSLRLAGGLSYNEQFF TGTGCCAGCAGTTTAAGACTAGCGGGAGGTCTCTCCTACAATGAGCAGTTCTTC few TRBV28 TRBD2 TRBJ2-1
CASSPGIAGGYEQYF TGTGCCAGCAGCCCCGGGATAGCGGGGGGTTACGAGCAGTACTTC . TRBV7-2 TRBD2 TRBJ2-7
CASSLGQKNTGELFF TGTGCCAGCAGCTTGGGACAGAAGAACACCGGGGAGCTGTTTTTT . TRBV5-4 . TRBJ2-2
CASSFDPQETQYF TGTGCCAGCAGCTTTGACCCTCAAGAGACCCAGTACTTC . TRBV7-8 . TRBJ2-5
CASNMGQGYEQYF TGTGCCAGCAATATGGGACAGGGCTACGAGCAGTACTTC few TRBV28 TRBD1 TRBJ2-7
CSANPGQGHQPQHF TGCAGTGCAAATCCGGGACAGGGACATCAGCCCCAGCATTTT . TRBV20-1 TRBD1 TRBJ1-5
CASSLGPRGGRNTGELFF TGTGCCAGCAGTTTAGGCCCCAGGGGCGGGAGGAACACCGGGGAGCTGTTTTTT . TRBV12-3/TRBV12-4 . TRBJ2-2
CASSLVPRSITDTQYF TGTGCCAGCAGCTTAGTCCCGCGCTCGATCACAGATACGCAGTATTTT few TRBV7-2 . TRBJ2-3
CASSLSGGLAYEQYF TGTGCCAGCAGTCTTAGCGGGGGCCTCGCCTACGAGCAGTACTTC few TRBV7-3 TRBD2 TRBJ2-7
CASSLLRGQGYTF TGTGCCAGCAGCCTTCTTAGGGGGCAGGGCTACACCTTC . TRBV3-1 TRBD1 TRBJ1-2
CASSRDPSYNEQFF TGCGCCAGCAGTAGGGATCCCTCCTACAATGAGCAGTTCTTC many TRBV5-1 . TRBJ2-1
CASSQEGTVGSWGYTF TGCGCCAGCAGCCAAGAGGGTACGGTGGGAAGTTGGGGCTACACCTTC . TRBV4-1 . TRBJ1-2
CASGLGSDGNTIYF TGTGCCAGCGGGTTGGGCAGCGATGGAAACACCATATATTTT few TRBV2 . TRBJ1-3
CASSSRTFYEQYF TGTGCCAGTAGCTCTAGGACATTCTACGAGCAGTACTTC . TRBV19 . TRBJ2-7
CASTTQQVANTGELFF TGTGCCAGTACCACTCAACAGGTGGCGAACACCGGGGAGCTGTTTTTT . TRBV19 . TRBJ2-2
CASSRTGPSEQFF TGTGCCAGCAGCCGAACAGGGCCAAGTGAGCAGTTCTTC many TRBV3-1 . TRBJ2-1
CASSSLEYEQYF TGTGCCAGCAGTTCCCTGGAGTACGAGCAGTACTTC many TRBV12-3/TRBV12-4 . TRBJ2-7
CASSLGGGQYQPQHF TGTGCCAGCAGCTTGGGTGGCGGCCAATATCAGCCCCAGCATTTT . TRBV11-2 . TRBJ1-5
CAWSVGQGPEKLFF TGTGCCTGGAGTGTCGGACAGGGGCCGGAAAAACTGTTTTTT many TRBV30 TRBD1 TRBJ1-4
CASSYSGQIRETQYF TGTGCCAGCAGTTACTCGGGACAGATCCGGGAGACCCAGTACTTC . TRBV6-5 TRBD1 TRBJ2-5
CASSGDNTLGETQYF TGTGCCAGCAGTGGTGACAACACCTTGGGGGAGACCCAGTACTTC many TRBV2 . TRBJ2-5
CASRSYRQGPNEQYF TGTGCCAGCAGGAGCTACCGACAGGGGCCTAACGAGCAGTACTTC . TRBV28 TRBD1 TRBJ2-7
CASRASGSDTQYF TGTGCCAGCAGGGCTAGCGGGTCAGATACGCAGTATTTT once TRBV27 TRBD2 TRBJ2-3
CASTGEKTEAFF TGTGCCAGCACAGGGGAAAAAACTGAAGCTTTCTTT many TRBV27 . TRBJ1-1
CASSHAFTSGRSETQYF TGTGCCAGCAGCCATGCGTTCACTAGCGGGAGGTCAGAGACCCAGTACTTC many TRBV3-1 TRBD2 TRBJ2-5
CASSRVAGGAYEQYF TGTGCCAGCAGCAGGGTAGCGGGAGGGGCCTACGAGCAGTACTTC . TRBV6-1 TRBD2 TRBJ2-7
CASSPQVGYGYTF TGTGCCAGCAGTCCACAGGTGGGGTATGGCTACACCTTC . TRBV12-3/TRBV12-4 . TRBJ1-2